This T cell receptor (beta chain) was captured in a study of OX40 agonist ivuxolimab in advanced cancers. For the study at large: The dose-escalation cohort was approximately 80% male, with a mean age of about 60 years, ranging about 20 to 79.

Study conclusions and caveats: Among some nonresponders, normalized T-cell clonal expansion was also low.

Details on this clone: Its antigen remains unidentified.

The ends lost 0 bases at V and 4 bases at J; junction bases unmatched: 5. This CDR3 region has 16 residues. CDR1 and CDR2 from the germline V gene are MNHEY and SMNVEV (reference sequence). Sequencing was performed with immunoSEQ multiplex PCR; in TCRdb, only in-frame clones are kept and a portion is missing. The profile shows roughly 60,000 clones, approximately 79% of them singletons. The source material was CD4+ or CD8+ T cells sorted from blood, sampled in a trial of the OX40 agonist ivuxolimab. V gene TRBV27 combines with J gene TRBJ1-2; 10 positions agree with TRBD1. This TCR derives from an adult with an advanced solid tumor such as melanoma, head and neck, liver or kidney cancer. For the CDR3, the DNA is TGTGCCAGCAGTTTATCGATAGGGACAGGGGTCTATGGCTACACCTTC. This encodes CASSLSIGTGVYGYTF.